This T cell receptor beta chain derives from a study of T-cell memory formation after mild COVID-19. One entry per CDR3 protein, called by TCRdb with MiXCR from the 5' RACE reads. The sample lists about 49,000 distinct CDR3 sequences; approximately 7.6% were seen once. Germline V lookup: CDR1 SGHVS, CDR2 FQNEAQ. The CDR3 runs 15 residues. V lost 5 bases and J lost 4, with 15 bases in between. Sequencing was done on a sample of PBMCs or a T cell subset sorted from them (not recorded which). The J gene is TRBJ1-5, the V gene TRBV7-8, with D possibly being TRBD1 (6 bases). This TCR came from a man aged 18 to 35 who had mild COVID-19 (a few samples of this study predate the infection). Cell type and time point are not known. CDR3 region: CASSISGTLNQPQHF. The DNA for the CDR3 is TGTGCCAGCAGCATATCCGGGACACTGAATCAGCCCCAGCATTTT.